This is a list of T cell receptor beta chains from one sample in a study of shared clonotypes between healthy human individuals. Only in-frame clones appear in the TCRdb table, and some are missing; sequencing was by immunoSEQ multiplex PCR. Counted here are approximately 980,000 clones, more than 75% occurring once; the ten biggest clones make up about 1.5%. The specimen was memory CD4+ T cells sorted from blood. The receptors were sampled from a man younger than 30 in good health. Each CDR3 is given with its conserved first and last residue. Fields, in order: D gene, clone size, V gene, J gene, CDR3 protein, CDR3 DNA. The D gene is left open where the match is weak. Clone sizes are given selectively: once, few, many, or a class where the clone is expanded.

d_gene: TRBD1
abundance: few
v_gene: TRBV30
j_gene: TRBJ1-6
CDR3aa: CAWSRGGTGNNSPLHF
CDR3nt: TGTGCCTGGAGTCGCGGGGGGACAGGGAATAATTCACCCCTCCACTTT

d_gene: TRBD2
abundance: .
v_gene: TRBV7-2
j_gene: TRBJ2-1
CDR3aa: CASSPMRGWSGKQFF
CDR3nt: TGTGCCAGCAGCCCTATGCGGGGCTGGAGCGGGAAGCAGTTCTTC

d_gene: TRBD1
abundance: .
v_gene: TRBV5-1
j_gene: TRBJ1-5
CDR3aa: CASSPGQGRSQPQHF
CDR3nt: TGCGCCAGCAGCCCGGGACAGGGGCGGTCTCAGCCCCAGCATTTT

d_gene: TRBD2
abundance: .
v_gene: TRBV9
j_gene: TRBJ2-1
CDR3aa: CASSVGPSGGYNEQFF
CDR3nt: TGTGCCAGCAGCGTAGGACCTAGCGGGGGTTACAATGAGCAGTTCTTC

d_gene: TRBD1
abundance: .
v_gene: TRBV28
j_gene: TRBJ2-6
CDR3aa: CASTGGQGLSGANVLTF
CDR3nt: TGTGCCAGCACCGGGGGACAGGGTCTCTCTGGGGCCAACGTCCTGACTTTC

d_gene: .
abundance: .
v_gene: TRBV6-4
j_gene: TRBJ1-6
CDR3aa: CASTYLAKSSYNSPLHF
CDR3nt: TGTGCCAGCACCTACCTAGCTAAGAGCTCCTATAATTCACCCCTCCACTTT

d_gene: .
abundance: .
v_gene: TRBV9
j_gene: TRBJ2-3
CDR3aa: CASSVGLGSLTDTQYF
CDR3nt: TGTGCCAGCAGCGTAGGGTTGGGCAGTCTCACAGATACGCAGTATTTT

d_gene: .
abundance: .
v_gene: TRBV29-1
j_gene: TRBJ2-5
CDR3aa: CSVVQQETQYF
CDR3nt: TGCAGCGTTGTACAGCAAGAGACCCAGTACTTC

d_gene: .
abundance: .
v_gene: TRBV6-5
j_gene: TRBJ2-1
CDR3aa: CASSPTLGGNEQFF
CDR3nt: TGTGCCAGCAGTCCGACCCTCGGGGGCAATGAGCAGTTCTTC

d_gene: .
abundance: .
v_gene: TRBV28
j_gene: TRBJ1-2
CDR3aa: CATTGGYGYTF
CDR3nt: TGTGCCACGACCGGGGGCTATGGCTACACCTTC

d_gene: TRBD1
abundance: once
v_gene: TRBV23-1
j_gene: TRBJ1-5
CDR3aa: CASSQLGTGENSNQPQHF
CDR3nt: TGCGCCAGCAGTCAATTGGGGACAGGGGAAAATAGCAATCAGCCCCAGCATTTT

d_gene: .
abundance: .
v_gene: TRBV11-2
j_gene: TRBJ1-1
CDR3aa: CASSLVRVTEAFF
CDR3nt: TGTGCCAGCAGCTTAGTTCGGGTCACTGAAGCTTTCTTT

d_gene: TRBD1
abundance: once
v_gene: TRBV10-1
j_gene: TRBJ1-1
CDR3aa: CASRPGTGDTEAFF
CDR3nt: TGCGCCAGCAGGCCCGGGACAGGGGACACTGAAGCTTTCTTT

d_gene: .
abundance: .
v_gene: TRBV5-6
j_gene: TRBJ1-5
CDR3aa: CASSATGMSNQPQHF
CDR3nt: TGTGCCAGCAGCGCAACAGGGATGAGCAATCAGCCCCAGCATTTT

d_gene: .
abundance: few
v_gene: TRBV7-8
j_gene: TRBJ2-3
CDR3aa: CASSTRAKSADTQYF
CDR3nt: TGTGCCAGCAGCACCAGGGCCAAGTCCGCAGATACGCAGTATTTT

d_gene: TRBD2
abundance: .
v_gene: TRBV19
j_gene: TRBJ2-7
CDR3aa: CASKASGSYSYEQYF
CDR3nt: TGTGCCAGTAAGGCTAGCGGGAGCTATTCCTACGAGCAGTACTTC

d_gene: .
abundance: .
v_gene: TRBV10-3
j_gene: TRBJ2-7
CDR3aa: CAISESSQKPYEQYF
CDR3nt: TGTGCCATCAGTGAGTCGTCACAGAAACCCTACGAGCAGTACTTC

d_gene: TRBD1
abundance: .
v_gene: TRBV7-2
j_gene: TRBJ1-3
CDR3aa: CASSRQGNSGNTIYF
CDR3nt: TGTGCCAGCAGCCGACAGGGGAACTCTGGAAACACCATATATTTT

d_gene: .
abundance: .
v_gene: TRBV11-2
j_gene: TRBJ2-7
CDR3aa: CASSPGPKQYF
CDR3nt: TGTGCCAGCAGCCCCGGCCCCAAGCAGTACTTC

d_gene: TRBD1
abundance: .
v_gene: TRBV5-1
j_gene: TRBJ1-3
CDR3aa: CASSSTGVDSNTIYF
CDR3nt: TGCGCCAGCAGCTCGACAGGGGTTGATTCGAACACCATATATTTT

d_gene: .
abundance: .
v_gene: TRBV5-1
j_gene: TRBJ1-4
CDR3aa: CASSLEGSRFEKLFF
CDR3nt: TGCGCCAGCAGCTTGGAAGGGAGCAGATTTGAAAAACTGTTTTTT

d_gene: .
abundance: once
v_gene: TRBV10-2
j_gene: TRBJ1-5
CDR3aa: CASSEGVNQPQHF
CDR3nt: TGCGCCAGCAGTGAGGGCGTCAATCAGCCCCAGCATTTT

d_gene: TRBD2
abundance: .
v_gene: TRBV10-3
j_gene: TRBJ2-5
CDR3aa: CAIRDSGGSQETQYF
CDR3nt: TGTGCCATCAGGGATAGCGGGGGGAGTCAGGAGACCCAGTACTTC

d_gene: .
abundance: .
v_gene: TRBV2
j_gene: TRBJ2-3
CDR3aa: CASSEMGGSSTDTQYF
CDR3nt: TGTGCCAGCAGTGAAATGGGTGGCTCTAGCACAGATACGCAGTATTTT

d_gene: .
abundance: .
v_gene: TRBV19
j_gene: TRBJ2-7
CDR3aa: CASSISGTNGQYF
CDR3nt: TGTGCCAGTAGTATATCCGGGACAAACGGGCAGTACTTC

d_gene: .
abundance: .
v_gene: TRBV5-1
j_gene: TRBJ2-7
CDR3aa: CASSLQPLYEQYF
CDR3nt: TGCGCCAGCAGCTTGCAACCGCTCTACGAGCAGTACTTC

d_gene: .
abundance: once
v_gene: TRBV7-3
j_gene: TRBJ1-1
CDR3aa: CASSLRRGTPEAFF
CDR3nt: TGTGCCAGCAGCTTAAGACGGGGGACCCCTGAAGCTTTCTTT

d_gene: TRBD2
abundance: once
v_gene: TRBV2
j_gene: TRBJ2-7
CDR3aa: CASRRLAGADEQYF
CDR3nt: TGTGCCAGCAGACGACTAGCGGGAGCCGACGAGCAGTACTTC

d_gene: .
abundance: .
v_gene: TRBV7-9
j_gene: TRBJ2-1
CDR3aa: CASSLGDGGMSYNEQFF
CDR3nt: TGTGCCAGCAGCTTAGGGGATGGGGGAATGTCCTACAATGAGCAGTTCTTC

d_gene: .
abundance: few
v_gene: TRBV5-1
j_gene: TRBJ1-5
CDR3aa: CASSLEGPNQPQHF
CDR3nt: TGCGCCAGCAGCCTTGAGGGACCAAACCAGCCCCAGCATTTT

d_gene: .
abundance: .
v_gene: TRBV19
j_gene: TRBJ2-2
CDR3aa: CASSIGGVNTGELFF
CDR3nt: TGTGCCAGTAGTATTGGTGGGGTGAACACCGGGGAGCTGTTTTTT

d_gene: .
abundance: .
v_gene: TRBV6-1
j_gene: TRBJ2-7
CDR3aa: CASSNRGGISYEQYF
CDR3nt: TGTGCCAGCAGTAATCGGGGCGGGATCTCCTACGAGCAGTACTTC

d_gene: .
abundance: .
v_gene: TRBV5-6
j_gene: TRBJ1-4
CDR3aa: CASSLVPGSPNEKLFF
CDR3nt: TGTGCCAGCAGCTTGGTTCCCGGGTCCCCTAATGAAAAACTGTTTTTT

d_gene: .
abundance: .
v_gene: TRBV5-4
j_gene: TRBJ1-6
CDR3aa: CASSLGRGDNSPLHF
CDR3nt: TGTGCCAGCAGCTTGGGCAGGGGAGATAATTCACCCCTCCACTTT

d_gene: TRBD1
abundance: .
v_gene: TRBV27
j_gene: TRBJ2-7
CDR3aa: CASSLRWDRPYEQYF
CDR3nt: TGTGCCAGCAGTTTAAGGTGGGACAGACCCTACGAGCAGTACTTC

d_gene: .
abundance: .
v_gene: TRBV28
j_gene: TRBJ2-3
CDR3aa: CASSLERDTQYF
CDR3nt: TGTGCCAGCAGTTTGGAGAGAGATACGCAGTATTTT

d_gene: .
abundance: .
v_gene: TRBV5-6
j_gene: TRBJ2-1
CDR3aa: CASSLLRSGNNEQFF
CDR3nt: TGTGCCAGCAGCTTACTACGGTCAGGAAACAATGAGCAGTTCTTC

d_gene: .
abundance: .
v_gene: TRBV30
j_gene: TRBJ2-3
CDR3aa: CAWGRGNTDTQYF
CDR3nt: TGTGCCTGGGGGCGGGGAAACACAGATACGCAGTATTTT

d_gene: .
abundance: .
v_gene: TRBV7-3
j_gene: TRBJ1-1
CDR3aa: CASSLGYMNTEAFF
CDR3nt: TGTGCCAGCAGCTTAGGCTATATGAACACTGAAGCTTTCTTT

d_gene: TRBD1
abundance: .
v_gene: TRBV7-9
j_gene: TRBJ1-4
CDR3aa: CASSPYRQGGTNEKLFF
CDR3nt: TGTGCCAGCAGCCCCTATCGGCAGGGGGGAACTAATGAAAAACTGTTTTTT

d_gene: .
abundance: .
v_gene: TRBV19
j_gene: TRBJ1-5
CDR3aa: CASSIEGSNQPQHF
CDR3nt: TGTGCCAGTAGTATCGAAGGGAGCAATCAGCCCCAGCATTTT

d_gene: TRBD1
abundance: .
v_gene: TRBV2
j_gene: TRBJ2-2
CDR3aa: CASSVQGANTGELFF
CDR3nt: TGTGCCAGCAGTGTCCAGGGGGCGAACACCGGGGAGCTGTTTTTT

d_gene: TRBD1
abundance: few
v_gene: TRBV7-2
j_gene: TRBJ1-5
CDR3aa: CASSQGGAQPQHF
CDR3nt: TGTGCCAGCAGCCAGGGGGGGGCCCAGCCCCAGCATTTT

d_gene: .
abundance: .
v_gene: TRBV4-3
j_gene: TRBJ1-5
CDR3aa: CASSQDFRNQPQHF
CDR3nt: TGCGCCAGCAGCCAAGATTTCAGGAATCAGCCCCAGCATTTT

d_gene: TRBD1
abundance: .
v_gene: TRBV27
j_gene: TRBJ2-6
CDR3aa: CASSSRDRPYSGANVLTF
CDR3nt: TGTGCCAGCAGTTCCCGGGACAGGCCCTACTCTGGGGCCAACGTCCTGACTTTC

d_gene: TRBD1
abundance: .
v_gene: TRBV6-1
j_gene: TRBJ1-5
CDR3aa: CASSEAPLTGALSNQPQHF
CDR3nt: TGTGCCAGCAGTGAAGCCCCGTTGACAGGGGCTTTAAGCAATCAGCCCCAGCATTTT

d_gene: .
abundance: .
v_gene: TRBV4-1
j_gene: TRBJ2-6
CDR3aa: CASSRIGGAPSGANVLTF
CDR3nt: TGCGCCAGCAGCCGGATAGGGGGGGCACCCTCTGGGGCCAACGTCCTGACTTTC

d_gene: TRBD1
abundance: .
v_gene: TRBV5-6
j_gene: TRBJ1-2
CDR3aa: CASSPLDRDHGGYTF
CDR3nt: TGTGCCAGCAGCCCCCTAGACAGGGATCACGGTGGCTACACCTTC

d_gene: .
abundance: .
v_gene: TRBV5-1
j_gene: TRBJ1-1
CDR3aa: CASKEQSTNTEAFF
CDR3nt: TGCGCCAGCAAAGAGCAATCAACAAACACTGAAGCTTTCTTT

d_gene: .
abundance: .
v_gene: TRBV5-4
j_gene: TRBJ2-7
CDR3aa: CASALDRYYEQYF
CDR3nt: TGTGCCAGCGCTTTAGACAGGTACTACGAGCAGTACTTC

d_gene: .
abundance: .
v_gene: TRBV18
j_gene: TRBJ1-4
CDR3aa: CASSRGTNEKLFF
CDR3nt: TGTGCCAGCTCACGGGGTACTAATGAAAAACTGTTTTTT